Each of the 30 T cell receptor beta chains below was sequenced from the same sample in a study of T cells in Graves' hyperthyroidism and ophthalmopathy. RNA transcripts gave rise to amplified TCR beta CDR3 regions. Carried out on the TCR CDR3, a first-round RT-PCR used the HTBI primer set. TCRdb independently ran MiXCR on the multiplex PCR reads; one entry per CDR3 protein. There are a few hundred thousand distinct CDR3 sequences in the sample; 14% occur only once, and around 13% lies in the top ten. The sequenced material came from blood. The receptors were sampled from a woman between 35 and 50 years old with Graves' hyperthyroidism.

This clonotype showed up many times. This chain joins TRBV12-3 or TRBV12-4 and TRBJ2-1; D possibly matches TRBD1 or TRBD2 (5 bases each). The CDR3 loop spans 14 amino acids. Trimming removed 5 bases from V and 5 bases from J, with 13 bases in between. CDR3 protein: CASSRIGTHNEQFF. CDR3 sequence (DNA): TGTGCCAGCAGTCGAATCGGGACCCACAATGAGCAGTTCTTC.

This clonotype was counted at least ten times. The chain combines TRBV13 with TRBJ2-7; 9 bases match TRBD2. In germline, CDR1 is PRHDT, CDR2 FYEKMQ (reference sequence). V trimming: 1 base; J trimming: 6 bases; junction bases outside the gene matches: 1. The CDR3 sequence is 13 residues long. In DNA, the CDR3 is TGTGCCAGCAGCTTAGTAGCGGGAGCCGAGCAGTACTTC. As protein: CASSLVAGAEQYF.

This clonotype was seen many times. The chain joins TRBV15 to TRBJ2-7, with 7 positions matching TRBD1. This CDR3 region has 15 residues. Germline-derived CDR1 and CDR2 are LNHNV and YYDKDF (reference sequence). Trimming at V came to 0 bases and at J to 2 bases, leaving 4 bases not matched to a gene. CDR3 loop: CATSREGTAAYEQYF. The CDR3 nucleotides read TGTGCCACCAGCAGAGAGGGGACAGCCGCCTACGAGCAGTACTTC. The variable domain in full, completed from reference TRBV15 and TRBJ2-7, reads DAMVIQNPRYQVTQFGKPVTLSCSQTLNHNVMYWYQQKSSQAPKLLFHYYDKDFNNEADTPDNFQSRRPNTSFCFLDIRSPGLGDTAMYLCATSREGTAAYEQYFGPGTRLTVT.

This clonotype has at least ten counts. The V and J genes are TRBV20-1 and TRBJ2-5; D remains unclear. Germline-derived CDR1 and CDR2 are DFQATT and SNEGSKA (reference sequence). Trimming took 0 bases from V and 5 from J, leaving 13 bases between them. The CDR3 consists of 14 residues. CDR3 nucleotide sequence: TGCAGTGCTAGAGACTCTCCGCCCTTGGAGACCCAGTACTTC. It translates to CSARDSPPLETQYF.

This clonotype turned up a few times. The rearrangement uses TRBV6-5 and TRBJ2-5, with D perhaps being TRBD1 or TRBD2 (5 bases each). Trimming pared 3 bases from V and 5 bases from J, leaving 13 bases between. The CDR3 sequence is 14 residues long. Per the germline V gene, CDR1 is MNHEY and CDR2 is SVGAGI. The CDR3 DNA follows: TGTGCCAGCAGTTATTTTGGGGACGGGGAGACCCAGTACTTC. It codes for CASSYFGDGETQYF.

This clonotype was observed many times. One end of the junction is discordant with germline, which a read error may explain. CDR3: CATSRAGDYHEQFF. In nucleotides, the CDR3 is TGTGCCACCAGCAGAGCCGGAGACTACCATGAGCAGTTCTTC. The chain couples TRBV15 to TRBJ2-1, with D possibly matching TRBD2 (5 bases). The germline V gene has CDR1 LNHNV and CDR2 YYDKDF (reference sequence). The CDR3 has 14 residues.

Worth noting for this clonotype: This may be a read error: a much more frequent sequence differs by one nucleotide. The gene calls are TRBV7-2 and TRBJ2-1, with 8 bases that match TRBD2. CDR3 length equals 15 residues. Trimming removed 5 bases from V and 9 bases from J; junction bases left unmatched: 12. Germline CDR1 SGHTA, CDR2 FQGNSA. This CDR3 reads CASSLPGLVGLEQFF. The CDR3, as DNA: TGTGCCAGCAGCCTCCCGGGACTAGTGGGTCTTGAGCAGTTCTTC.

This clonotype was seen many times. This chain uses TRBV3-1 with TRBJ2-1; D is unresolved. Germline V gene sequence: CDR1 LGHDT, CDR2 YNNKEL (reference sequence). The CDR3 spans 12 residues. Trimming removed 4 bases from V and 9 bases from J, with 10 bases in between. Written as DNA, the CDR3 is TGTGCCAGCAGCCTTGGGAATGGTGAGCAGTTCTTC. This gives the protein CASSLGNGEQFF.

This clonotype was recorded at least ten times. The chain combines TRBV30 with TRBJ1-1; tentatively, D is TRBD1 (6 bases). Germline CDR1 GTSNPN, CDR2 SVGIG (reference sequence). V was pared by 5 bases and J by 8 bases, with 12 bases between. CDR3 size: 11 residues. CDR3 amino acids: CAWLQGWEAFF. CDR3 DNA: TGTGCCTGGTTACAGGGTTGGGAAGCTTTCTTT. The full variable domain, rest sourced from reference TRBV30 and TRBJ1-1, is SQTIHQWPATLVQPVGSPLSLECTVEGTSNPNLYWYRQAAGRGLQLLFYSVGIGQISSEVPQNLSASRPQDRQFILSSKKLLLSDSGFYLCAWLQGWEAFFGQGTRLTVV.

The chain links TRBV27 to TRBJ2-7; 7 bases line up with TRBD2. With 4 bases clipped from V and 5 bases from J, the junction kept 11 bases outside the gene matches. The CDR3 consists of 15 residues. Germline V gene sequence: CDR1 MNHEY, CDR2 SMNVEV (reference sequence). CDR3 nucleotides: TGTGCCAGCAGTTCCCCTTTCAGCGGGATTGACGAGCAGTACTTC. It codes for CASSSPFSGIDEQYF.

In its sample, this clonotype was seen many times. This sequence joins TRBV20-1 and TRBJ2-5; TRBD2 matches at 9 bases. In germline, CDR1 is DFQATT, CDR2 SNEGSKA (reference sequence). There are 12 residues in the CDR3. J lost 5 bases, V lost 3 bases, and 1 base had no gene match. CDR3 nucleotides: TGCAGTGCTAGTGGACTAGCGGAGACCCAGTACTTC. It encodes CSASGLAETQYF.

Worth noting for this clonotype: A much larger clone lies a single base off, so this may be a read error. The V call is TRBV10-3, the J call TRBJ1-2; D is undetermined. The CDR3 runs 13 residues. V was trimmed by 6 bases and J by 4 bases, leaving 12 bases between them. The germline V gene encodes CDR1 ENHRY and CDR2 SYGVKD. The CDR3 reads CAISAGYSYGYTF. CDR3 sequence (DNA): TGTGCCATCAGCGCAGGCTATAGCTATGGCTACACCTTC.

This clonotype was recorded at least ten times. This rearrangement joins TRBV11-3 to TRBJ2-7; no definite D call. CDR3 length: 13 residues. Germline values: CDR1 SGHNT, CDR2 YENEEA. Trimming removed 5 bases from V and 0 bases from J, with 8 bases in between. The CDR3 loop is CASSHDDSYEQYF. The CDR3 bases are TGTGCCAGCAGCCATGACGACTCCTACGAGCAGTACTTC.

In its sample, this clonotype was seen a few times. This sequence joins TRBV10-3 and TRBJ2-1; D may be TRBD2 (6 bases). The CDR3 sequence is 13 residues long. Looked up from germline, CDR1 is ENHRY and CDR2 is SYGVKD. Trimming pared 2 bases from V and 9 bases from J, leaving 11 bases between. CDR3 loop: CAISERAGTEQFF. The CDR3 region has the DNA TGTGCCATCAGTGAGCGAGCGGGTACTGAGCAGTTCTTC.

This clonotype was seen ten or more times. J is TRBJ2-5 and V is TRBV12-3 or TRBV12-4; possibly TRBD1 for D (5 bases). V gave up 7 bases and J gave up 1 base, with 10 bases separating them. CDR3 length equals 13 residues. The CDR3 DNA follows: TGTGCCAGCACCATGGGGCTCCAAGAGACCCAGTACTTC. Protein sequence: CASTMGLQETQYF.

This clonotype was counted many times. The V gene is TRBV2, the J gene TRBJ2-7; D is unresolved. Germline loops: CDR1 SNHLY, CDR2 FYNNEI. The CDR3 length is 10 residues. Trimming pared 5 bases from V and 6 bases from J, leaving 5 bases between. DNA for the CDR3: TGTGCCAGCAGTAGAAGCGAGCAGTACTTC. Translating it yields CASSRSEQYF.

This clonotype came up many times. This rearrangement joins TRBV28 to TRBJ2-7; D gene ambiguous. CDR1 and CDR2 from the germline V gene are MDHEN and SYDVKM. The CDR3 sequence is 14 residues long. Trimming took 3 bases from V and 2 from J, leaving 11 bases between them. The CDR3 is CASSFYSVPYEQYF. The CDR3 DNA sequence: TGTGCCAGCAGTTTCTACAGCGTTCCCTACGAGCAGTACTTC.

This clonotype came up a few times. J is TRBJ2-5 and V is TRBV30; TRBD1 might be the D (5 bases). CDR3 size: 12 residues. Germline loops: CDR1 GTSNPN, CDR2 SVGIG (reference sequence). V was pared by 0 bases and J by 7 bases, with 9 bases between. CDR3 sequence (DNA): TGTGCCTGGAGTGTAGGGGTGGGGACCCAGTACTTC. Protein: CAWSVGVGTQYF.

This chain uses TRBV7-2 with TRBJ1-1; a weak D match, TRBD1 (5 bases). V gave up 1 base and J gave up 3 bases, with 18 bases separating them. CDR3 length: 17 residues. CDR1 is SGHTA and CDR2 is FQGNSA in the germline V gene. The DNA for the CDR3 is TGTGCCAGCAGCTTAGACCGGCAGGGTCAGAAGGACACTGAAGCTTTCTTT. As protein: CASSLDRQGQKDTEAFF.

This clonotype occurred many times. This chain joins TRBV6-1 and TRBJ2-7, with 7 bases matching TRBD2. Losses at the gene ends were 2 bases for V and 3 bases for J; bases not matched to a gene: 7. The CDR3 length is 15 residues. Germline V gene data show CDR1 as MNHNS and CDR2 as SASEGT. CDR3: CASSEPGGISYEQYF. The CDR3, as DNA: TGTGCCAGCAGTGAACCCGGGGGGATAAGCTACGAGCAGTACTTC.

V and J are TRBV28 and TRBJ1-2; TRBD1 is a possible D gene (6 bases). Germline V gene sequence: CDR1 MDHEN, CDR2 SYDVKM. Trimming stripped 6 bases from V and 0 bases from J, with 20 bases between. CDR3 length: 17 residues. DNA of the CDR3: TGTGCCAGCAGGGCCAGGAACAGGGACCCTACTAACTATGGCTACACCTTC. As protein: CASRARNRDPTNYGYTF.

In DNA, the CDR3 is TGTGCCATCAGTGAGTCTAGTCTCTCTGGAAACACCATATATTTT. The encoded protein is CAISESSLSGNTIYF. The genes are TRBV10-3 and TRBJ1-3; D is unclear. Trimming cost V 0 bases and J 0 bases, with 6 bases left between them. CDR1 is ENHRY and CDR2 is SYGVKD in the germline V gene. The length of the CDR3 is 15 residues.

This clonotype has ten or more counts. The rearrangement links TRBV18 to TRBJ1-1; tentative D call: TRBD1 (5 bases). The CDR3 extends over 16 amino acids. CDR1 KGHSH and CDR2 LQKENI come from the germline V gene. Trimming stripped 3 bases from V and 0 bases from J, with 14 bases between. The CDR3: CASSPQGRTMNTEAFF. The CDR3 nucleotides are TGTGCCAGCTCACCTCAGGGAAGGACAATGAACACTGAAGCTTTCTTT.

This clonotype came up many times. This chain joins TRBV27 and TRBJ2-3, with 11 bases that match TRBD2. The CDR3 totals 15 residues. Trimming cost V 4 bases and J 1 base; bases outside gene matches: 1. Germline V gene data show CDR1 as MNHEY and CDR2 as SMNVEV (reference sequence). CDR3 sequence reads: CASSSGLAGTDTQYF. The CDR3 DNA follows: TGTGCCAGCAGTTCGGGACTAGCGGGCACAGATACGCAGTATTTT.

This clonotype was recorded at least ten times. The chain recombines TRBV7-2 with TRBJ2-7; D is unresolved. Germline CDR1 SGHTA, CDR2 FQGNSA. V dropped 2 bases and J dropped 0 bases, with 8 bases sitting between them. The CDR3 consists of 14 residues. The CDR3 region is CASSLIAGSYEQYF. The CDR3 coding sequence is TGTGCCAGCAGCTTAATAGCCGGCTCCTACGAGCAGTACTTC.

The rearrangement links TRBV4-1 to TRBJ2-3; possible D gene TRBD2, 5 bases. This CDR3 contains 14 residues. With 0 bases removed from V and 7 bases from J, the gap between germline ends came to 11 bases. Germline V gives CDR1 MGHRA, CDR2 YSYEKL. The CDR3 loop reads CASSQDRGAYTQYF. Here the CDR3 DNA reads TGCGCCAGCAGCCAAGATCGGGGTGCTTATACGCAGTATTTT.

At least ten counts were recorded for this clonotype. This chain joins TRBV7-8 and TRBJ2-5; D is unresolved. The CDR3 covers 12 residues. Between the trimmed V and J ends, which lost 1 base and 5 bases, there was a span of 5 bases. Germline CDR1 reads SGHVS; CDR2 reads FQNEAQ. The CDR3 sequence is CASSLDGETQYF. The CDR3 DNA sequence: TGTGCCAGCAGCTTAGATGGGGAGACCCAGTACTTC. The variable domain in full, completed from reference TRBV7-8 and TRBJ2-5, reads GAGVSQSPRYKVAKRGQDVALRCDPISGHVSLFWYQQALGQGPEFLTYFQNEAQLDKSGLPSDRFFAERPEGSVSTLKIQRTQQEDSAVYLCASSLDGETQYFGPGTRLLVL.

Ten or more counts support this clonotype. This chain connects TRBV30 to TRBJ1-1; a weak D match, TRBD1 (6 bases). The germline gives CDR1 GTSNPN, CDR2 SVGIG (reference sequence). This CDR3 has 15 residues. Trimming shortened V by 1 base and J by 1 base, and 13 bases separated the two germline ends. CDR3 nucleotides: TGTGCCTGGAGTGCCCCGACAGGCTGGAACACTGAAGCTTTCTTT. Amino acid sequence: CAWSAPTGWNTEAFF.

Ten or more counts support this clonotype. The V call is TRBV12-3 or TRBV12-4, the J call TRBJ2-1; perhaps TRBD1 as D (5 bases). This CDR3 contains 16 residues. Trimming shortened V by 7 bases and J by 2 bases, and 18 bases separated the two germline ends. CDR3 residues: CASTRNQGNAYNEQFF. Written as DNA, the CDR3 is TGTGCCAGCACCAGGAACCAGGGAAACGCCTACAATGAGCAGTTCTTC.

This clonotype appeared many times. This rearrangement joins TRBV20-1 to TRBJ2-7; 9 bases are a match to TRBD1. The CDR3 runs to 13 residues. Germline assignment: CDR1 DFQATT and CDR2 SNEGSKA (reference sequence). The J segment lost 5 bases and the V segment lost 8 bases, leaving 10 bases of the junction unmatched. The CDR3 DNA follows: TGCAGTCCCAGGACAGGGGCTTCCGACGAGCAGTACTTC. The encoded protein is CSPRTGASDEQYF.